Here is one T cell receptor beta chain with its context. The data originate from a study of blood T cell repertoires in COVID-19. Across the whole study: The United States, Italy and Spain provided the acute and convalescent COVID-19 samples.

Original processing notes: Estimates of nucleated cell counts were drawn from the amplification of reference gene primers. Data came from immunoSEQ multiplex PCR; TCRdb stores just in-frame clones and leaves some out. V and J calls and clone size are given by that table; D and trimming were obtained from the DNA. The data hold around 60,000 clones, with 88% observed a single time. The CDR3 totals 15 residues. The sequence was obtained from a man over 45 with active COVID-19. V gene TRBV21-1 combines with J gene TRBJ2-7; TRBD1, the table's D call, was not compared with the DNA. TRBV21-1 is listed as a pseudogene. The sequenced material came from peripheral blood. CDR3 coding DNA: TGTGCCAGCACTGACGACAGGGAAAAAAACTACGAGCAGTACTTC. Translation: CASTDDREKNYEQYF.